The clone carrying this T cell receptor (beta chain) was counted between two and nine times. This table comes from immunoSEQ multiplex PCR, and its TCRdb copy is limited to in-frame clones, with some not included. Of over 150,000 clones in the sample, 87% were seen once. The data belong to a study of blood T cell repertoires in COVID-19. The CDR3 is 16 amino acids. The germline V gene encodes CDR1 LNHNV and CDR2 YYDKDF (reference sequence). V shed 1 base and J 1 base; nucleotides not matched to a gene: 2. Participants reported their clinical history, and cohort assignment relied on those reports. Recovered Cohort 3 donors showed two negative PCRs, clearance, or symptom resolution.

Sequences were obtained from PBMCs or T cells enriched from blood (not recorded which). The chain has TRBV15 and TRBJ1-1, with 11 bases identical to TRBD1. The TCR originated in a woman in her thirties who had recovered from COVID-19. CDR3 sequence (DNA): TGTGCCACCAGCAGAGGGACAGGGGGCAAGAACACTGAAGCTTTCTTT. Amino acid sequence: CATSRGTGGKNTEAFF.